This is a list of T cell receptor beta chains from one sample in a study of response to subunit inactivated influenza vaccine. TCRdb independently ran MiXCR on the RT-PCR reads; one entry per CDR3 protein. The sample includes hundreds of thousands of distinct CDR3 sequences, roughly 12% of them seen just once. The source material was PBMCs from blood, sampled on the day of vaccination. These receptors were taken from a man aged 50-59 years who received an inactivated influenza vaccine. Each CDR3 is given with its conserved first and last residue. D genes are given only for firm matches. The size entry is marked missing in some rows and otherwise reads once, few, many or a size class.

j_call: TRBJ2-3; clone_size: many; v_call: TRBV5-1; d_call: .; cdr3_aa: CASSFPQNTDTQYF; cdr3_nt: TGCGCCAGCAGCTTCCCGCAGAACACAGATACGCAGTATTTT
j_call: TRBJ2-3; clone_size: .; v_call: TRBV6-2/TRBV6-3; d_call: .; cdr3_aa: CASSFAGASADTQYF; cdr3_nt: TGTGCCAGCAGTTTCGCAGGGGCCTCCGCAGATACGCAGTATTTT
j_call: TRBJ2-5; clone_size: .; v_call: TRBV7-2; d_call: .; cdr3_aa: CASSPTGINQETQYF; cdr3_nt: TGTGCCAGCAGCCCTACCGGCATTAACCAAGAGACCCAGTACTTC
j_call: TRBJ2-1; clone_size: .; v_call: TRBV20-1; d_call: .; cdr3_aa: CSQSQTRSPLRPYNEQFF; cdr3_nt: TGCAGTCAGTCTCAGACTAGGTCCCCTCTGCGACCGTACAATGAGCAGTTCTTC
j_call: TRBJ2-7; clone_size: .; v_call: TRBV20-1; d_call: .; cdr3_aa: CSVSGVYEQYF; cdr3_nt: TGCAGTGTCTCAGGTGTCTACGAGCAGTACTTC
j_call: TRBJ2-1; clone_size: .; v_call: TRBV7-2; d_call: .; cdr3_aa: CASSLASVGEQFF; cdr3_nt: TGTGCCAGCAGCTTGGCTAGCGTCGGGGAGCAGTTCTTC
j_call: TRBJ1-4; clone_size: .; v_call: TRBV12-3/TRBV12-4; d_call: .; cdr3_aa: CASSPQGPKGEKLFF; cdr3_nt: TGTGCCAGCAGTCCCCAGGGGCCGAAGGGTGAAAAACTGTTTTTT
j_call: TRBJ1-1; clone_size: .; v_call: TRBV7-2; d_call: .; cdr3_aa: CASERGLTGSTEAFF; cdr3_nt: TGTGCCAGCGAGAGGGGACTTACAGGGAGCACTGAAGCTTTCTTT
j_call: TRBJ2-7; clone_size: .; v_call: TRBV20-1; d_call: TRBD2; cdr3_aa: CSAITSGNTYEQYF; cdr3_nt: TGCAGTGCCATCACTAGCGGGAATACCTACGAGCAGTACTTC
j_call: TRBJ2-1; clone_size: .; v_call: TRBV7-8; d_call: .; cdr3_aa: CASSLRGGHSSYNEQFF; cdr3_nt: TGTGCCAGCAGCTTAAGGGGGGGCCATTCCTCCTACAATGAGCAGTTCTTC
j_call: TRBJ1-2; clone_size: few; v_call: TRBV20-1; d_call: .; cdr3_aa: CSARDGRAQNGYTF; cdr3_nt: TGCAGTGCGAGGGACGGCAGGGCGCAAAATGGCTACACCTTC
j_call: TRBJ2-7; clone_size: .; v_call: TRBV6-2/TRBV6-3; d_call: .; cdr3_aa: CASSYRPDGEQYF; cdr3_nt: TGTGCCAGCAGTTACCGCCCCGACGGGGAGCAGTACTTC
j_call: TRBJ2-5; clone_size: many; v_call: TRBV6-1; d_call: TRBD1; cdr3_aa: CASSVTGDRKTQYF; cdr3_nt: TGTGCCAGCAGTGTGACAGGGGATCGAAAGACCCAGTACTTC
j_call: TRBJ2-2; clone_size: .; v_call: TRBV20-1; d_call: .; cdr3_aa: CSAQGPTGELFF; cdr3_nt: TGCAGTGCGCAGGGACCCACCGGGGAGCTGTTTTTT
j_call: TRBJ2-5; clone_size: many; v_call: TRBV5-1; d_call: TRBD2; cdr3_aa: CASSSGTSGQTQYF; cdr3_nt: TGCGCCAGCAGCTCCGGGACTAGCGGCCAGACCCAGTACTTC
j_call: TRBJ2-6; clone_size: .; v_call: TRBV5-1; d_call: TRBD2; cdr3_aa: CATSAGGSGANVLTF; cdr3_nt: TGCGCCACCTCGGCGGGGGGCTCTGGGGCCAACGTCCTGACTTTC
j_call: TRBJ2-5; clone_size: few; v_call: TRBV29-1; d_call: .; cdr3_aa: CSGQAGTQYF; cdr3_nt: TGCAGCGGACAGGCTGGGACCCAGTACTTC